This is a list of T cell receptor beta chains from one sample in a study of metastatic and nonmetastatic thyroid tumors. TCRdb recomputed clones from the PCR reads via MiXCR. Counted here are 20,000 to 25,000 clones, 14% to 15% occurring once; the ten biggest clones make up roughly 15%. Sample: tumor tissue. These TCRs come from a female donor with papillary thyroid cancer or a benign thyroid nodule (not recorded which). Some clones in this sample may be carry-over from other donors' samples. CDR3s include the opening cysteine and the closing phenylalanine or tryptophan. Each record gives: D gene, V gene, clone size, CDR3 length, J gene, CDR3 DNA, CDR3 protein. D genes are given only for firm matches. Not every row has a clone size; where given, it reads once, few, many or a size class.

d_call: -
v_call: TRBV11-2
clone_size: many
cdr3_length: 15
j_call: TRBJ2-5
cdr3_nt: TGTGCCAGCAGCCCCATAATGGGGGGTGGAGAGACCCAGTACTTC
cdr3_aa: CASSPIMGGGETQYF

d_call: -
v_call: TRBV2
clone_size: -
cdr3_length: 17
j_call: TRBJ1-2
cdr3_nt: TGTGCCAGCAGTGAGAGGCGGAGACATGGGGTGCACTATGGCTACGCCTTC
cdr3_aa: CASSERRRHGVHYGYAF

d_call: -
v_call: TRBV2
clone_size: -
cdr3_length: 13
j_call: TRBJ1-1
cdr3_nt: TGTGCCAGCAGTGGGACATTTGGCACTGAAGCTTTCTTT
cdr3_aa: CASSGTFGTEAFF

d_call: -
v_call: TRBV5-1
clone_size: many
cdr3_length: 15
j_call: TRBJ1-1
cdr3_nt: TGCGCCAGCAGCCTACGACAAAGCCAGAACACTGAAGCTTTCTTT
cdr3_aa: CASSLRQSQNTEAFF

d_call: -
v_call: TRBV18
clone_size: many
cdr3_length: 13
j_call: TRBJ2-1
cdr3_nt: TGTGCCAGCTCACAAGCGCCTTTGGGTGAGCAGTTCTTC
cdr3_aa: CASSQAPLGEQFF

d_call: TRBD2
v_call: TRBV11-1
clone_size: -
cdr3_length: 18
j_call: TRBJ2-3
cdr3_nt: TGTGCCAGCAGCCTTAGTTTAGCGGGAGCCCTTAGCACAGATACGCAGTATTTT
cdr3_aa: CASSLSLAGALSTDTQYF

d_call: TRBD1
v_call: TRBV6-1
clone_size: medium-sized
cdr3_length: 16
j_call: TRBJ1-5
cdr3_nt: TGTGCCAGCAGTCAACTCGGGACAGGGGGTTATCAGCCCCAGCATTTT
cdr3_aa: CASSQLGTGGYQPQHF

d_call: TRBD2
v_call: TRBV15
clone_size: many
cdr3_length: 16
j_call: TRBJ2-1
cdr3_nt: TGTGCCACCAGCCGGCTACTAGCGGGAGGGGGGGGTGAGCAGTTCTTC
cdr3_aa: CATSRLLAGGGGEQFF

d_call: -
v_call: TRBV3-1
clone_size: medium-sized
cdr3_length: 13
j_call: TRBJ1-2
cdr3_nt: TGTGCCAGCAGCCAGGCATCAGGGGATGGCTACACCTTC
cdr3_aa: CASSQASGDGYTF

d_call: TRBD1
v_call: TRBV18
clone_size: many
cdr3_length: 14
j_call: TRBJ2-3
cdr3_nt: TGTGCCAGCTCAGGGACAGGGGCCACAGATACGCAGTATTTT
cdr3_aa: CASSGTGATDTQYF

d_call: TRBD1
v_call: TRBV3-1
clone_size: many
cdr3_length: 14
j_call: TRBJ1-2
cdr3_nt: TGTGCCAGCAGCCTCGGGACAGGTGCGAGCGGCTACACCTTC
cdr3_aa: CASSLGTGASGYTF

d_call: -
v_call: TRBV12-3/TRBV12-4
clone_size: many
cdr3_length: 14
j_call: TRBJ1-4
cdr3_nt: TGTGCCAGCAGTCTTACGACCGGGACTGAAAAACTGTTTTTT
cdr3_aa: CASSLTTGTEKLFF

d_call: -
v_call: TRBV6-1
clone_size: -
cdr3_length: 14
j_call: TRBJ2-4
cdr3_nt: TGTGCCAGCAGTGAAACGGTAGCCAAAAACATTCAGTACTTC
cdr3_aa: CASSETVAKNIQYF

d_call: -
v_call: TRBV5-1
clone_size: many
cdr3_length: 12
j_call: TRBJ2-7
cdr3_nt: TGCGCCAGCAGCTTCGTAGGGGACGAGCAGTACTTC
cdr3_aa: CASSFVGDEQYF

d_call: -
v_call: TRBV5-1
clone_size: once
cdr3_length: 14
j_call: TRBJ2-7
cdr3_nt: TGCGTCAGCATCTCGGACAGCTTCTCCTACGAGCAGTACTTC
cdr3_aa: CVSISDSFSYEQYF

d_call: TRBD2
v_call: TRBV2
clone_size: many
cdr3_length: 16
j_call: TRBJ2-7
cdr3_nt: TGTGCCAGCAGAAGGACTAGCGGGAGGGTCTCCTACGAGCAGTACTTC
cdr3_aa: CASRRTSGRVSYEQYF

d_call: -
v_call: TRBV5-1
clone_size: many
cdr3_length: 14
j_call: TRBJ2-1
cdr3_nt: TGCGCCAGCAGCTTGCAGTCAGGGAACAATGAGCAGTTCTTC
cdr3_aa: CASSLQSGNNEQFF

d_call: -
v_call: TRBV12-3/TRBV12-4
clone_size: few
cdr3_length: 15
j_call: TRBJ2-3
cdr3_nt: TGTTCCAGCAGTTTAGGTGGGCCGACGGTGGATACGCAGTATTTT
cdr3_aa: CSSSLGGPTVDTQYF

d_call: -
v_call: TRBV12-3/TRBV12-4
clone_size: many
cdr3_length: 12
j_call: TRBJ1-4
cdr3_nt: TGTGCCAGCAGTTCCGGAAGCCAGAGAGGGTTTTTT
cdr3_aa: CASSSGSQRGFF

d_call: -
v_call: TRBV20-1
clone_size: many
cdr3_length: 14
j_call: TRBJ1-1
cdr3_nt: TGCAGTGCTAGAGATGGCCAGGTGAACACTGAAGCTTTCTTT
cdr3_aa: CSARDGQVNTEAFF

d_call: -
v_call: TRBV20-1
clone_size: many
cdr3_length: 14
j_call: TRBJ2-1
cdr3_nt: TGCAGTGCTATGCCTAGCGATATGAGGAATGAGCAGTTCTTC
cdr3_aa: CSAMPSDMRNEQFF

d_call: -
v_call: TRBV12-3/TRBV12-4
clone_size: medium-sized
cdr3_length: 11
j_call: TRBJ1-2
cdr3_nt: TGTGCCAGCAGTTCCGACTCTGGCTACACCTTC
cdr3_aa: CASSSDSGYTF

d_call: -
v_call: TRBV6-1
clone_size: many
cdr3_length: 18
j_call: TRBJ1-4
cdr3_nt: TGTGCCAGCAGTGAAGCGGGGACATCAGTATTCACTAATGAAAAACTGTTTTTT
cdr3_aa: CASSEAGTSVFTNEKLFF

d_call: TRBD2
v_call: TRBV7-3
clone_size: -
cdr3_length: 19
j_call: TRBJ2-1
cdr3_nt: TGTGCAAGCAGCTTAAGTACCCGAGGCCGACTAGCGGGAGGCAATGAGCAGTTCTTC
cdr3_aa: CASSLSTRGRLAGGNEQFF

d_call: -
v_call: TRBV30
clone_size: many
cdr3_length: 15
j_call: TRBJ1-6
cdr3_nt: TGTGCCTGGAGTCGACCGGGTCCAGGGGATTCACCCCTCCACTTT
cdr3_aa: CAWSRPGPGDSPLHF

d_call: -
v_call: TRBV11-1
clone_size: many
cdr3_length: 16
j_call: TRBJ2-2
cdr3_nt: TGTGCCAGCAGCTCCTGGGGCACCTCGAACACCGGGGAGCTGTTTTTT
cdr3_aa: CASSSWGTSNTGELFF

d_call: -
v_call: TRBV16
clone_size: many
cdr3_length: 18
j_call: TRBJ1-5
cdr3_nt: TGTGCCAGCAGCCCTTGGGTGGGGGGTCGGGTAGGCAATCAGCCCCAGCATTTT
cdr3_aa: CASSPWVGGRVGNQPQHF

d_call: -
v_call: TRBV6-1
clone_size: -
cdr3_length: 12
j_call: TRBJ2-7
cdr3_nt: TGTGCCAGCAGTGACCTGGGCCACGAGCACTACTTC
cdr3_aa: CASSDLGHEHYF

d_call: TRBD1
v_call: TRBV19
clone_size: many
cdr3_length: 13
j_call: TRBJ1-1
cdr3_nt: TGTGCCAGTAGCTTACGACAGGGGGTTGAAGCTTTCTTT
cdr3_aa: CASSLRQGVEAFF

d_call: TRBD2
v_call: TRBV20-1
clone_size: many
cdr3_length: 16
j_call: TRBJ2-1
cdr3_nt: TGCAGTGCTAGAGATGGACTAGCGGGACTGGTGAATGAGCAGTTCTTC
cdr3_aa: CSARDGLAGLVNEQFF

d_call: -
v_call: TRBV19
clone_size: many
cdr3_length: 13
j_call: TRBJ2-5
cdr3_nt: TGTGCCAGTAGTATATCCCCGGGGGGCACCCAGTACTTC
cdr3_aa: CASSISPGGTQYF

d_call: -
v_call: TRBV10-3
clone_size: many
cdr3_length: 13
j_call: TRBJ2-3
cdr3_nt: TGTGCCATCATGGGCAGTAGCACAGATACGCAGTATTTT
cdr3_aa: CAIMGSSTDTQYF

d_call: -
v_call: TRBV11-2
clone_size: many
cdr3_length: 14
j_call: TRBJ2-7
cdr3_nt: TGTGCCAGCAGCTTATCCAGGGGCTCCTACGAGCAGTACTTC
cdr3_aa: CASSLSRGSYEQYF

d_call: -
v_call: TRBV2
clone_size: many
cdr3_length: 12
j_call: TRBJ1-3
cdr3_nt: TGTGCCAGCAGGGAATTGGGGAACACCATATATTTT
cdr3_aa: CASRELGNTIYF

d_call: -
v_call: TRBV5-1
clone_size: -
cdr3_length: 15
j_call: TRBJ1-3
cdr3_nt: TGCGCCAGCAGCTCCACCGGGGTGGCTGGAAACACCATATATTTT
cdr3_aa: CASSSTGVAGNTIYF

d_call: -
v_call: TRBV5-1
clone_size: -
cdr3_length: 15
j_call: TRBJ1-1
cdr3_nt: TGCGCCAGCAGGGACCCCAGGAGATCGAACACTGAAGCTTTCTTT
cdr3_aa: CASRDPRRSNTEAFF

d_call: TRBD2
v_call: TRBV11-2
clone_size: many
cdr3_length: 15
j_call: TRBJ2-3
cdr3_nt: TGTGCCAGCAGCTTGACTAGCGGAGGCACAGATACGCAGTATTTT
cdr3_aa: CASSLTSGGTDTQYF

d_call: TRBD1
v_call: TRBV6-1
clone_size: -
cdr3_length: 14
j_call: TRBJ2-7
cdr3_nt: TGTGCCAGCAGAGCCGGGACAGGGCGCTACGAGCAGTACTTC
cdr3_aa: CASRAGTGRYEQYF

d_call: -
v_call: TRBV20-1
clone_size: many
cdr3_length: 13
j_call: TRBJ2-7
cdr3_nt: TGCAGTGCTGGCGGTCGCGCCGCCAACGAGCAGTACTTC
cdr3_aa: CSAGGRAANEQYF